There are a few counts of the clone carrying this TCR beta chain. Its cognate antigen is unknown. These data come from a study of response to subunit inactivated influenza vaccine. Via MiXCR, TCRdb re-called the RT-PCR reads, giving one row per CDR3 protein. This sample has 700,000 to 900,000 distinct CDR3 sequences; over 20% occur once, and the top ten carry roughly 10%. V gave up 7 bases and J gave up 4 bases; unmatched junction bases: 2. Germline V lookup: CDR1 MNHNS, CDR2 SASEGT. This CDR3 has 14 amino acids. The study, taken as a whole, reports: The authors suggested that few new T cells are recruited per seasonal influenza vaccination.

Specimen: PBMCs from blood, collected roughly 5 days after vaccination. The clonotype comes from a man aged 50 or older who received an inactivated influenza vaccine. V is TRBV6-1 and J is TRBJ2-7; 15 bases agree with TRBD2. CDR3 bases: TGTGCCAGCACCGGGACTAGCGGGAGGTACGAGCAGTACTTC. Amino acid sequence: CASTGTSGRYEQYF.